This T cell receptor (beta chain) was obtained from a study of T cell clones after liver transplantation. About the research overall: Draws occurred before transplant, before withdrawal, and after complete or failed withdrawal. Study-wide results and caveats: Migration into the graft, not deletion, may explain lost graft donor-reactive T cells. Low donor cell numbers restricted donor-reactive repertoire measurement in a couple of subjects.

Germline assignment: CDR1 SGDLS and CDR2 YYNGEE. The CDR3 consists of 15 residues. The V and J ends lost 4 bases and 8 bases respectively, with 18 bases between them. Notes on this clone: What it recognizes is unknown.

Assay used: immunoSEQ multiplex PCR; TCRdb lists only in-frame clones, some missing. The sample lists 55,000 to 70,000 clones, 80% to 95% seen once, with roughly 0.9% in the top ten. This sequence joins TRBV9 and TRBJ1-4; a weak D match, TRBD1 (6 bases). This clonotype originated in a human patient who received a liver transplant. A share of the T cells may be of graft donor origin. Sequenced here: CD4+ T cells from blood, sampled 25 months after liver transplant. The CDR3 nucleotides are TGTGCCAGCAGCTTAAGCGACAGGATCGAGGAAAAACTGTTTTTT. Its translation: CASSLSDRIEEKLFF.